This entry is about one T cell receptor (beta chain). Sequencing used immunoSEQ multiplex PCR; TCRdb keeps in-frame clones, though not all of them. This sample carries tens of thousands of clones, around 74% of them seen once, and the ten largest clones take 13% to 15%. The data stem from a study of radiotherapy plus CTLA-4 blockade in lung cancer. Looking at the study overall: For roughly 19% of patients, objective responses occurred, and roughly 31% had disease control.

The TCR sequence derives from a human donor with non-small cell lung cancer that progressed on radiotherapy plus ipilimumab. The sequencing here drew on peripheral blood, taken from a patient treated with radiotherapy plus ipilimumab.

The CDR3 coding sequence is TGCGCCAGCAGCCAGATACAGGGGCCAACCTACGAGCAGTACTTC. Its translation: CASSQIQGPTYEQYF. The chain combines TRBV4-1 with TRBJ2-7; TRBD1 aligns across 7 bases. V gave up 3 bases and J gave up 2 bases; unmatched junction bases: 7. Germline-derived CDR1 and CDR2 are MGHRA and YSYEKL. The CDR3 contains 15 residues.